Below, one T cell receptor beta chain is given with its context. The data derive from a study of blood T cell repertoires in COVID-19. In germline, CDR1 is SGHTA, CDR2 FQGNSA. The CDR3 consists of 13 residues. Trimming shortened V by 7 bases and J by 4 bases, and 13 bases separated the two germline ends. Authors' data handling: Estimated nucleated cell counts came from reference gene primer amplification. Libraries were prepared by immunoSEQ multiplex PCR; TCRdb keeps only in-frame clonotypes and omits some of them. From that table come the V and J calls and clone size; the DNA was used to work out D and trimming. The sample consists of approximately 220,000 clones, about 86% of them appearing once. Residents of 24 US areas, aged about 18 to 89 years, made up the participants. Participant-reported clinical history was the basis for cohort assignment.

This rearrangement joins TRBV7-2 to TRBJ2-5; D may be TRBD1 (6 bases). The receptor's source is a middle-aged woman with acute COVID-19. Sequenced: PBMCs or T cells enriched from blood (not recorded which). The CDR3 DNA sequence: TGTGCCAGCAACTCAGGGGTGGGAGAGACCCAGTACTTC. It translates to CASNSGVGETQYF.